Below are 25 T cell receptor beta chains sequenced from a single sample in a study of CD8+CD57+ T cells in acquired aplastic anemia. Template material for TCR beta VDJ and CDR3 profiling consisted of genomic DNA. TCRdb re-derived calls from the reads in MiXCR, one entry per CDR3 protein. In the table there are under 150,000 distinct CDR3 sequences, approximately 41% of which are singletons. Input material: sorted CD4+, CD8+, or CD8+CD57+ T cells (not recorded which) from PBMCs. Source of these receptors: a human donor in good health, serving as a control.

Of note for this clonotype: This may be a read error: a much more frequent sequence differs by one nucleotide. The CDR3 carries no conserved terminal phenylalanine or tryptophan, so it likely arises from a read error. The chain employs TRBV6-1 and TRBJ1-5; 8 bases are shared with TRBD1. J gave up 6 bases and V 7 bases, and 5 bases lay outside the gene matches. CDR1 MNHNS and CDR2 SASEGT come from the germline V gene. CDR3 size: 13 residues. The CDR3 coding sequence is TGTGCCAGCAAAGGACAGGGTGGTCAGCCCCAGCATCTT. This gives the protein CASKGQGGQPQHL.

The CDR3 loop reads CASSVRGQVYGYTF. The CDR3 DNA sequence: TGTGCCAGCAGCGTCCGGGGACAGGTCTATGGCTACACCTTC. This chain uses TRBV2 with TRBJ1-2, with 8 bases fitting TRBD1. This CDR3 is 14 amino acids long. Germline V gene data show CDR1 as SNHLY and CDR2 as FYNNEI. V shed 6 bases, J shed 4 bases, and the junction held 7 bases outside the gene matches. Filled out from reference TRBV2 and TRBJ1-2, the complete variable domain reads EPEVTQTPSHQVTQMGQEVILRCVPISNHLYFYWYRQILGQKVEFLVSFYNNEISEKSEIFDDQFSVERPDGSNFTLKIRSTKLEDSAMYFCASSVRGQVYGYTFGSGTRLTVV.

The V gene is TRBV10-3, the J gene TRBJ2-1; the D gene is possibly TRBD2 (5 bases). The V and J ends lost 9 bases and 5 bases respectively, with 11 bases between them. The CDR3 is 12 amino acids. Germline V gene data show CDR1 as ENHRY and CDR2 as SYGVKD. CDR3 region: CAIRGLNNEQFF. The CDR3 bases are TGTGCCATTAGAGGACTCAACAATGAGCAGTTCTTC.

The J gene is TRBJ2-7, the V gene TRBV25-1, with 7 bases that match TRBD1. V shed 6 bases and J 3 bases; nucleotides not matched to a gene: 8. This CDR3 is built from 14 residues. The germline V gene has CDR1 MGHDK and CDR2 SYGVNS. The CDR3 loop is CASSRTGEDYEQYF. DNA for the CDR3: TGTGCCAGCAGCAGAACAGGGGAAGACTACGAGCAGTACTTC.

In the case of this clonotype: This sequence may be a read error, since a much larger clone differs from it by one base. The J gene is TRBJ2-1, the V gene TRBV20-1; tentatively, D is TRBD2 (5 bases). This CDR3 region has 14 residues. CDR1 is DFQATT and CDR2 is SNEGSKA in the germline V gene (reference sequence). For the CDR3, the DNA is TGCAGTGCTAGTGAGGGTTCCTCCTACAATGGGCAGTTCTTC. Residues: CSASEGSSYNGQFF.

The V gene is TRBV20-1, the J gene TRBJ1-1; possibly TRBD1 for D (6 bases). The CDR3 is made up of 13 amino acids. Germline V gene lookup returns CDR1 DFQATT and CDR2 SNEGSKA (reference sequence). V was clipped by 3 bases and J by 11 bases, with 19 bases between them. The CDR3 region is CSARAWTADDAFF. Here the CDR3 DNA reads TGCAGTGCTAGGGCCTGGACAGCCGATGACGCTTTCTTT.

This clonotype came up many times. V and J are TRBV5-1 and TRBJ1-2; D is perhaps TRBD1 (6 bases). There are 16 residues in the CDR3. V dropped 4 bases and J dropped 6 bases, with 22 bases sitting between them. The germline CDR1 and CDR2 sequences are SGHRS and YFSETQ. CDR3 in amino acids: CASSPEGEMVANGYTF. The CDR3, as DNA: TGCGCCAGCAGCCCCGAGGGGGAAATGGTTGCAAATGGCTACACCTTC. Full variable domain (remainder filled in from reference TRBV5-1 and TRBJ1-2): KAGVTQTPRYLIKTRGQQVTLSCSPISGHRSVSWYQQTPGQGLQFLFEYFSETQRNKGNFPGRFSGRQFSNSRSEMNVSTLELGDSALYLCASSPEGEMVANGYTFGSGTRLTVV.

As for this clonotype: Mismatch with germline at one junction end may stem from a read error. The gene calls are TRBV24-1 and TRBJ1-2; D call uncertain. The length of the CDR3 is 14 residues. Germline values: CDR1 KGHDR, CDR2 SFDVKD. CDR3 protein: CAISESTDNYGYTF. CDR3 DNA sequence: TGTGCCATCAGTGAGTCGACGGATAACTATGGCTACACCTTC.

The chain is built from TRBV30 and TRBJ1-1; no firm D call. Trimming shortened V by 4 bases and J by 1 base, and 10 bases separated the two germline ends. From germline, CDR1 is GTSNPN and CDR2 SVGIG (reference sequence). This CDR3 has 13 residues. The CDR3 loop is CAWTVNKNTEAFF. The CDR3 bases are TGTGCCTGGACTGTTAACAAGAACACTGAAGCTTTCTTT.

The J gene is TRBJ2-3, the V gene TRBV2; D might be TRBD2 (6 bases). With 7 bases removed from V and 4 bases from J, the gap between germline ends came to 18 bases. Germline lookup yields CDR1 SNHLY and CDR2 FYNNEI. CDR3 length: 15 amino acids. CDR3 loop: CASMGDLSGADTQYF. CDR3 bases: TGTGCCAGCATGGGGGACTTGTCGGGCGCAGATACGCAGTATTTT.

In its sample, this clonotype was seen a few times. With a much larger clone just one base away, this may be a read error. This chain connects TRBV7-2 to TRBJ2-7, with 8 positions matching TRBD2. The CDR3 runs to 15 residues. The V gene's germline CDR1 is SGHTA and CDR2 FQGNSA. As DNA, the CDR3 is TGTGCCAGCAGCCCCATAGCGGGGACCTACTACGAGCAGCACTTC. This sequence encodes CASSPIAGTYYEQHF.

The chain couples TRBV29-1 to TRBJ1-4; D ambiguous. The CDR3 is 13 residues long. Deletions cut 6 bases from V and 0 bases from J, with 8 bases between. The germline CDR1 and CDR2 sequences are SQVTM and ANQGSEA. CDR3: CSVIYATNEKLFF. CDR3 coding DNA: TGCAGCGTAATATATGCAACTAATGAAAAACTGTTTTTT.

This clonotype was recorded a few times. The chain combines TRBV3-1 with TRBJ2-1, with D unclear. CDR1 and CDR2 from the germline V gene are LGHDT and YNNKEL (reference sequence). Trimming pared 2 bases from V and 7 bases from J, leaving 21 bases between. CDR3 length equals 17 residues. The CDR3 reads CASSQLAGGGTRNEQFF. The CDR3 region has the DNA TGTGCCAGCAGCCAATTGGCTGGCGGTGGAACAAGGAATGAGCAGTTCTTC.

This rearrangement joins TRBV24-1 to TRBJ1-1, with D maybe TRBD1 (6 bases). Per the germline V gene, CDR1 is KGHDR and CDR2 is SFDVKD. The CDR3 contains 14 residues. V was cut by 1 base and J by 2 bases, with 7 bases left in between. CDR3 nucleotides: TGTGCCACCAGTGATTTCGGGGGCAACACTGAAGCTTTCTTT. This sequence encodes CATSDFGGNTEAFF.

This clonotype has a handful of counts. This could be a read error, since a much larger clone is one nucleotide away. The V gene is TRBV4-2, the J gene TRBJ1-4, with 8 nucleotides matching TRBD1. The CDR3 covers 15 residues. Germline V gene lookup returns CDR1 LGHNA and CDR2 YNFKEQ. The CDR3, as DNA: TGTGCCAGCAGCTTGCGGGGACAGGCCGATGAAGAACTGTTTTTT. Its protein is CASSLRGQADEELFF.

The rearrangement uses TRBV9 and TRBJ2-7; D call uncertain. Germline V gene data show CDR1 as SGDLS and CDR2 as YYNGEE. Trimming removed 3 bases at V and 3 bases at J, with 10 bases between. CDR3 size: 13 residues. Here the CDR3 DNA reads TGTGCCAGCAGCGCCGGGTCCTTCTACGAGCAGTACTTC. Translation gives CASSAGSFYEQYF. The whole variable domain, filled in from reference TRBV9 and TRBJ2-7, reads DSGVTQTPKHLITATGQRVTLRCSPRSGDLSVYWYQQSLDQGLQFLIQYYNGEERAKGNILERFSAQQFPDLHSELNLSSLELGDSALYFCASSAGSFYEQYFGPGTRLTVT.

This clonotype was recorded many times. The chain employs TRBV20-1 and TRBJ2-7; 9 bases line up with TRBD1. CDR3 length: 13 residues. V was clipped by 3 bases and J by 5 bases; unmatched bases: 5. Germline V lookup: CDR1 DFQATT, CDR2 SNEGSKA (reference sequence). CDR3 loop: CSASDRGVNEQYF. CDR3 sequence (DNA): TGCAGTGCTAGCGACAGGGGGGTCAACGAGCAGTACTTC.

This clonotype was picked up many times. The CDR3 DNA follows: TGTGCCAGCAGCCGAGGAGGCGGGGGGCCCAATGAGCAGTTCTTC. This sequence encodes CASSRGGGGPNEQFF. The rearrangement joins TRBV7-2 to TRBJ2-1, with 8 bases aligning to TRBD2. CDR1 and CDR2 (germline): SGHTA, FQGNSA. The CDR3 covers 15 residues. J gave up 6 bases and V 5 bases, and 9 bases lay outside the gene matches.

The chain is built from TRBV11-3 and TRBJ1-4; the match to TRBD1 covers 9 bases. CDR3 length: 15 residues. The J segment lost 8 bases and the V segment lost 5 bases, leaving 9 bases of the junction unmatched. CDR1 and CDR2 (germline): SGHNT, YENEEA. The CDR3, as DNA: TGTGCCAGCAGCGCCGGGACAGGGAGTCTCGAAAAACTGTTTTTT. It yields the protein CASSAGTGSLEKLFF.

This chain joins TRBV3-1 and TRBJ1-5; D is possibly TRBD1 (6 bases). CDR1 and CDR2 from the germline V gene are LGHDT and YNNKEL (reference sequence). Trimming took 3 bases from V and 0 from J, leaving 6 bases between them. This CDR3 region has 14 residues. CDR3 DNA sequence: TGTGCCAGCAGCCAGGGACATAGCAATCAGCCCCAGCATTTT. This sequence encodes CASSQGHSNQPQHF.

This clonotype came up many times. This sequence joins TRBV11-2 and TRBJ2-1; 7 nucleotides match TRBD1. J was trimmed by 3 bases and V by 4 bases; bases with no gene match: 6. Germline CDR1 and CDR2: SGHAT and FQNNGV. The CDR3 runs to 15 residues. CDR3 coding DNA: TGTGCCAGCAGCTCACCGACAGGGAACTACAATGAGCAGTTCTTC. Its translation is CASSSPTGNYNEQFF.

This chain connects TRBV10-2 to TRBJ2-7; D remains unclear. Germline V CDR1 and CDR2: WSHSY, SAAADI. V lost 6 bases, J lost 1 base, and 13 bases lay in between. This CDR3 is built from 14 residues. In DNA, the CDR3 is TGCGCCAGCAGGGAGACCGACACGTCCTACGAGCAGTACTTC. Residues: CASRETDTSYEQYF.

The V and J genes are TRBV3-1 and TRBJ2-3; possibly TRBD2 for D (5 bases). There are 16 residues in the CDR3. CDR1 LGHDT and CDR2 YNNKEL come from the germline V gene (reference sequence). The V and J ends lost 4 bases and 2 bases respectively, with 16 bases between them. This chain's CDR3 is CASSLTPGINTDTQYF. In DNA, the CDR3 is TGTGCCAGCAGCCTAACCCCCGGGATCAACACAGATACGCAGTATTTT.

Note on this clonotype: A much larger clone differs from this one at a single base, so this may be a read error. This rearrangement joins TRBV11-2 to TRBJ2-3; D is possibly TRBD2 (6 bases). The CDR3 is 16 amino acids. Germline CDR1 and CDR2: SGHAT and FQNNGV. The CDR3 region is CASSPNQGLGTDTQCF. Here the CDR3 DNA reads TGTGCCAGCAGCCCAAATCAGGGACTCGGCACAGATACGCAGTGTTTT. The variable domain in full, with the rest retrieved from reference TRBV11-2 and TRBJ2-3, is EAGVAQSPRYKIIEKRQSVAFWCNPISGHATLYWYQQILGQGPKLLIQFQNNGVVDDSQLPKDRFSAERLKGVDSTLKIQPAKLEDSAVYLCASSPNQGLGTDTQCFGPGTRLTVL.

This clonotype was seen ten or more times. The chain has TRBV20-1 and TRBJ2-7; a weak D match, TRBD2 (5 bases). The V end was cut by 6 bases, the J end by 3 bases, with 21 bases between. This CDR3 has 15 residues. Germline CDR1 DFQATT, CDR2 SNEGSKA (reference sequence). The CDR3 sequence is CSADIGEKDLYEQYF. The CDR3 DNA reads TGCAGTGCAGACATCGGGGAGAAAGATCTCTACGAGCAGTACTTC.